This record covers a single T cell receptor (beta chain). CDR3 length: 13 residues. The germline V and J ends were trimmed by 3 bases and 4 bases, with 7 bases remaining between them. Germline CDR1 is KGHSH and CDR2 is LQKENI. In the authors' methods: Quantification of nucleated cells was approximated via reference gene primer amplification. Clones were sequenced by immunoSEQ multiplex PCR, and TCRdb holds only the in-frame ones, with some missing. That table gives V, J and clone size, and the DNA gave D and trimming. The table lists around 130,000 clones, 70% to 85% of them singletons. The data stem from a study of blood T cell repertoires in COVID-19. Study-level background: Sites in the United States, Italy and Spain provided acute and convalescent COVID-19 samples. In each case, the material was cDNA or gDNA derived from T cells, B-cell-depleted T cells, or PBMCs.

The J gene is TRBJ1-5, the V gene TRBV18; D not resolved. This receptor was taken from a woman in her sixties or seventies with acute or convalescent COVID-19. What was sequenced was peripheral blood. The CDR3 is CASSPTDNQPQHF. CDR3 nucleotides: TGTGCCAGCTCACCTACAGATAATCAGCCCCAGCATTTT.